This note documents a single TCR beta chain sequence. The same CDR3 can be traced to other DNA sequences in this sample. Once the reaction had ended, proliferating CFSE-low CD3+CD4+ and CD3+CD8+ responders were sorted. This specimen belongs to a study of graft-versus-host responses after intestinal transplantation. Study-level points and caveats: Investigators detected GvH clones in recipient marrow, with some emerging earlier in ileum or blood.

The CDR3 covers 15 residues. J was trimmed by 4 bases and V by 5 bases; bases with no gene match: 3. Germline CDR1 is SGHTA and CDR2 is FQGNSA. Profiled with immunoSEQ multiplex PCR; TCRdb holds only in-frame clones, not every one. The sample lists roughly 25,000 clones, over 35% seen once, with 0.65% to 0.8% in the top ten. This sequence originates from a human patient who received an intestinal transplant. The chain employs TRBV7-2 and TRBJ2-5, with 14 positions matching TRBD2. The sample in question was alloreactive CD4+ T cells from a mixed lymphocyte reaction culture, obtained before intestinal transplant. As to subset: CFSE-low proliferating T cells sorted from approximately 6-day pre-transplant mixed lymphocyte reaction (GvH or HvG direction). CDR3 DNA: TGTGCCAGCAGCCCGGGACTAGCGGGAGTAGAGACCCAGTACTTC. Amino acids: CASSPGLAGVETQYF.